The clone carrying this T cell receptor beta chain was seen a few times. Its antigen is still unknown. This sample is drawn from a study of regulatory T cells in long-lasting Graves disease. General study findings and limits: Accuracy could have been hurt by small sample size. Persistent Graves' disease cases displayed lower TCR diversity than newly diagnosed ones. Favored usage of TRBV28, TRBJ1-2 and TRBJ2-5 was recorded in persistent disease. Thyroid tissue was not studied; only peripheral blood was.

The authors built TCR beta libraries using iRepertoire HTBI primers and Arm-PCR of CDR3 regions. Using its own MiXCR run on the multiplex PCR reads, TCRdb lists one record per CDR3 protein. The sample lists 350,000 to 450,000 distinct CDR3 sequences, roughly 23% occurring once. Time point here: persistent/refractory GD, antithyroid drugs over 5 years with positive TRAb. From PBMCs, RNA was extracted and then used to make the TCR library. The CDR3 spans 17 residues. From germline, CDR1 is SGHDT and CDR2 YYEEEE. Trimming removed 5 bases from V and 1 base from J; junction bases left unmatched: 11. The V gene is TRBV5-6, the J gene TRBJ2-1, with 8 bases identical to TRBD1. Sequences were derived from peripheral blood mononuclear cells (PBMCs), sampled when the disease was refractory, from a patient treated with antithyroid drugs. The clonotype originates from a woman in her forties with Graves disease. The CDR3 coding sequence is TGTGCCAGCAGACCTTTTGGGACAGGTGAGTCCTACAATGAGCAGTTCTTC. Amino acids: CASRPFGTGESYNEQFF.